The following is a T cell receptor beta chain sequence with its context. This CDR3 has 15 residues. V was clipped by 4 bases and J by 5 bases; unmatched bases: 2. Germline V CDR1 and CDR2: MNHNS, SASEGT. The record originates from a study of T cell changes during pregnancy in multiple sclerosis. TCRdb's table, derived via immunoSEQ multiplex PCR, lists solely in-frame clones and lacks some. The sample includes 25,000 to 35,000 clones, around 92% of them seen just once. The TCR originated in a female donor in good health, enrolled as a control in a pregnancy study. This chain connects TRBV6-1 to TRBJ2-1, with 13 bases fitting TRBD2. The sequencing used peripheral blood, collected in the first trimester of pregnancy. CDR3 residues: CASSGGLAGDNEQFF. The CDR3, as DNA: TGTGCCAGCAGTGGAGGACTAGCGGGAGACAATGAGCAGTTCTTC.